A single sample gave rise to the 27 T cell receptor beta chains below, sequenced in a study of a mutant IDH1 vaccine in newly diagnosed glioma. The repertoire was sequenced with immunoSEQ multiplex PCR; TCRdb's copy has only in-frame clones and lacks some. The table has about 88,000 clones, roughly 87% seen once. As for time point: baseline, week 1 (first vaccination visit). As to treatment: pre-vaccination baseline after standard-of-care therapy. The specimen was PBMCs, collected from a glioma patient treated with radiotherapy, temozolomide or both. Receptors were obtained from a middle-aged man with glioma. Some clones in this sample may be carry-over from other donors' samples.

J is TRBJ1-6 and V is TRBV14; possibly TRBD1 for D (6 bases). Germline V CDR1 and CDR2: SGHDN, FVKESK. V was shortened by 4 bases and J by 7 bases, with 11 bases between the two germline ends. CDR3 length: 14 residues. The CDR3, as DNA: TGTGCCAGCAGCCGGGGGGCTCGAAATTCACCCCTCCACTTT. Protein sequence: CASSRGARNSPLHF. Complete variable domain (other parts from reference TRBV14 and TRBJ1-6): EAGVTQFPSHSVIEKGQTVTLRCDPISGHDNLYWYRRVMGKEIKFLLHFVKESKQDESGMPNNRFLAERTGGTYSTLKVQPAELEDSGVYFCASSRGARNSPLHFGNGTRLTVT.

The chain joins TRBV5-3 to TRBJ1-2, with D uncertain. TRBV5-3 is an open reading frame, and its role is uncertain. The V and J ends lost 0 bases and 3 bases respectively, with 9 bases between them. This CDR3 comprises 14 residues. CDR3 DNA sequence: TGTGCCAGAAGCTTGGCCCCCAGGCACTATGGCTACACCTTC. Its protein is CARSLAPRHYGYTF.

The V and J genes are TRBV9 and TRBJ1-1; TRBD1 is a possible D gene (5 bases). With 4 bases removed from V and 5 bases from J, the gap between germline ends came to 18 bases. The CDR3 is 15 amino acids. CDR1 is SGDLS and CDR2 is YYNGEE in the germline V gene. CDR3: CASSKGDVGGTEAFF. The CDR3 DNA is TGTGCCAGCAGCAAAGGGGACGTCGGAGGGACTGAAGCTTTCTTT.

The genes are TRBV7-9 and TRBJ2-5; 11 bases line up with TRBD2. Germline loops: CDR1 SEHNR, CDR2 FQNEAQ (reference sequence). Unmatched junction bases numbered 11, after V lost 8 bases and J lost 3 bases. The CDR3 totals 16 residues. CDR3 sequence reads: CASLTTLSGGEETQYF. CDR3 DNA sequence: TGTGCCAGCTTGACAACACTTAGCGGGGGGGAAGAGACCCAGTACTTC.

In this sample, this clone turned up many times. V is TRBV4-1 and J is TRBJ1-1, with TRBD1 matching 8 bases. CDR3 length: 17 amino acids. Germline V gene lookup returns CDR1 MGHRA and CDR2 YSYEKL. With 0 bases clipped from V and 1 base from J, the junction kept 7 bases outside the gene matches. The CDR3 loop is CASSQDSQGGGNTEAFF. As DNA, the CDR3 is TGCGCCAGCAGCCAAGATTCACAGGGGGGTGGGAACACTGAAGCTTTCTTT.

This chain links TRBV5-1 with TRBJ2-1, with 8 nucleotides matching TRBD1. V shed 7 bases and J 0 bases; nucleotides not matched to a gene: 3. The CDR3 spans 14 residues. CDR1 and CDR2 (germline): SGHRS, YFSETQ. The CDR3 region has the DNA TGCGCCAGCGCCGGACAGGGCTCCTACAATGAGCAGTTCTTC. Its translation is CASAGQGSYNEQFF.

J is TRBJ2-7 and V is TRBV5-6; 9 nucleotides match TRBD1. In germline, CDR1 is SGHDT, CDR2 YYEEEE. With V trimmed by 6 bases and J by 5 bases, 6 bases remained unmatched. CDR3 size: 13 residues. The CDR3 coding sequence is TGTGCCAGCAAAGTACAGGGGGCCGACGAGCAGTACTTC. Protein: CASKVQGADEQYF.

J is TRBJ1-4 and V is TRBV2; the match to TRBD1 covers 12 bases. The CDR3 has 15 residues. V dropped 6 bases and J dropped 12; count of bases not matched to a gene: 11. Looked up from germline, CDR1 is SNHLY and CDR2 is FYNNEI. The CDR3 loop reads CASRDSGTGGRELFF. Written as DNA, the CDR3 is TGTGCCAGCAGGGACTCAGGGACAGGGGGCCGAGAACTGTTTTTT.

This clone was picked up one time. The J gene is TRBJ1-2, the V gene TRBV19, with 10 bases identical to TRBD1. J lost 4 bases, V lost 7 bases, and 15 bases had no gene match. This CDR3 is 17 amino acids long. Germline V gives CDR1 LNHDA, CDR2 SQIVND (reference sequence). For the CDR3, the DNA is TGTGCCAGTACTAACGCAAAGGCGGGACAGGGGAGCTATGGCTACACCTTC. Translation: CASTNAKAGQGSYGYTF.

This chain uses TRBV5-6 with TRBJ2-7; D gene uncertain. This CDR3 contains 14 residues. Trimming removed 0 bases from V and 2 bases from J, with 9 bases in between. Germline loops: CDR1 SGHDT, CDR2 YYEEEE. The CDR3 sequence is CASSLDRLTYEQYF. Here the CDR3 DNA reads TGTGCCAGCAGCTTGGATAGGTTAACCTACGAGCAGTACTTC.

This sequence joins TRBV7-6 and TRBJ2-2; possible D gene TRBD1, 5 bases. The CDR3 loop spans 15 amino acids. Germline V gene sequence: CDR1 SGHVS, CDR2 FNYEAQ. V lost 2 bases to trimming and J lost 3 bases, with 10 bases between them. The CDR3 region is CASSLQGGDTGELFF. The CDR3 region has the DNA TGTGCCAGCAGCTTACAGGGTGGGGACACCGGGGAGCTGTTTTTT.

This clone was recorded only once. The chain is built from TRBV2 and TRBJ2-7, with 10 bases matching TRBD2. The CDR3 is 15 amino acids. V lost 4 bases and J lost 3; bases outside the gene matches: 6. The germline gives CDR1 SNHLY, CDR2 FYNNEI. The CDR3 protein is CASSVERGGYYEQYF. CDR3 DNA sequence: TGTGCCAGCAGTGTGGAGCGGGGGGGGTACTACGAGCAGTACTTC.

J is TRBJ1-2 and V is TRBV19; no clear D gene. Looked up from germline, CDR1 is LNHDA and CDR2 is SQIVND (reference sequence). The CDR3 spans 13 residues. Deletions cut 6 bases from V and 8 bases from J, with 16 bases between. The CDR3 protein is CASSHPDKRGYTF. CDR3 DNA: TGTGCCAGTAGCCATCCCGACAAGCGCGGCTACACCTTC.

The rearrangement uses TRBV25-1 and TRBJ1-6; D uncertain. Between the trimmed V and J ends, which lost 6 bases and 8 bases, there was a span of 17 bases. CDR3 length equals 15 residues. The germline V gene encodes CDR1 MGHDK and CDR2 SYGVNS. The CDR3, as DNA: TGTGCCAGCAGGGAAGAAGGGATCTTTGATTCACCCCTCCACTTT. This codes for CASREEGIFDSPLHF. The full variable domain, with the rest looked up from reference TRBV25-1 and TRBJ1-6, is EADIYQTPRYLVIGTGKKITLECSQTMGHDKMYWYQQDPGMELHLIHYSYGVNSTEKGDLSSESTVSRIRTEHFPLTLESARPSHTSQYLCASREEGIFDSPLHFGNGTRLTVT.

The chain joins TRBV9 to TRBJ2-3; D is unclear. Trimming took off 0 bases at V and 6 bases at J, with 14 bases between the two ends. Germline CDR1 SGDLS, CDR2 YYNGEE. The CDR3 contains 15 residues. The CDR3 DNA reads TGTGCCAGCAGCGTAGACAGCGTTCACTGGGATACGCAGTATTTT. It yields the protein CASSVDSVHWDTQYF.

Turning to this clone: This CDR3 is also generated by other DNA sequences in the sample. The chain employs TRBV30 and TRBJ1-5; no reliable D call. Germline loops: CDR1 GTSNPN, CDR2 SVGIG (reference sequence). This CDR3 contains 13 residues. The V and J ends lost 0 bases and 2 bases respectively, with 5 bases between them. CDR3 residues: CAWSVQGNQPQHF. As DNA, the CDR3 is TGTGCCTGGAGTGTACAAGGCAATCAGCCCCAGCATTTT. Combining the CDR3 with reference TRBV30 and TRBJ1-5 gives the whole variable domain SQTIHQWPATLVQPVGSPLSLECTVEGTSNPNLYWYRQAAGRGLQLLFYSVGIGQISSEVPQNLSASRPQDRQFILSSKKLLLSDSGFYLCAWSVQGNQPQHFGDGTRLSIL.

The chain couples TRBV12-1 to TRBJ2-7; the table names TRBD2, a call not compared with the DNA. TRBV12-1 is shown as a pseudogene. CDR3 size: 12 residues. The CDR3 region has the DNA TGTGCCGGGAGGAAGCGGGGCTACGAGCAGTACTTC. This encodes CAGRKRGYEQYF.

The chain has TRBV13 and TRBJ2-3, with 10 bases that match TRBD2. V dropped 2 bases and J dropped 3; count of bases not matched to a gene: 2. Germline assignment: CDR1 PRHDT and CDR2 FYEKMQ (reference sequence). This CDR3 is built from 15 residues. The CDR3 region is CASSLISGRTDTQYF. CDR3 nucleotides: TGTGCCAGCAGCTTAATTAGCGGGAGGACAGATACGCAGTATTTT.

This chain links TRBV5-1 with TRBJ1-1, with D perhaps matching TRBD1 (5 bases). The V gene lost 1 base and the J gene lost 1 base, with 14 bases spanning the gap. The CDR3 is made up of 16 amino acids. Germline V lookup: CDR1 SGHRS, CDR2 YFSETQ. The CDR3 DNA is TGCGCCAGCAGCTTGCCCCCTACAGGAGGGAACACTGAAGCTTTCTTT. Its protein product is CASSLPPTGGNTEAFF.

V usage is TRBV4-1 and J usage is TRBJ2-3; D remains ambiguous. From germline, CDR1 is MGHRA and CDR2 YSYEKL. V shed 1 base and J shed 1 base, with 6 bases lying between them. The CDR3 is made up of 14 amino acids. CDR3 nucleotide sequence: TGCGCCAGCAGCCAAGTTCCACGCACAGATACGCAGTATTTT. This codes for CASSQVPRTDTQYF.

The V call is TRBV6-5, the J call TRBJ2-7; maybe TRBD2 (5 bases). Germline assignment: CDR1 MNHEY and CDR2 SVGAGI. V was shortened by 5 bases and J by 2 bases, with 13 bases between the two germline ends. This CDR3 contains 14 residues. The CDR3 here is CASSTGIRTYEQYF. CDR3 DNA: TGTGCCAGCAGTACCGGGATTCGAACCTACGAGCAGTACTTC.

CDR3 loop: CASSPQGRESNEQFF. In nucleotides, the CDR3 is TGTGCCAGCAGCCCCCAGGGGCGTGAGTCCAATGAGCAGTTCTTC. V and J are TRBV7-9 and TRBJ2-1; TRBD1 might be the D (6 bases). Between the trimmed V and J ends, which lost 5 bases and 6 bases, there was a span of 17 bases. Germline V gene data show CDR1 as SEHNR and CDR2 as FQNEAQ (reference sequence). This CDR3 region has 15 residues.

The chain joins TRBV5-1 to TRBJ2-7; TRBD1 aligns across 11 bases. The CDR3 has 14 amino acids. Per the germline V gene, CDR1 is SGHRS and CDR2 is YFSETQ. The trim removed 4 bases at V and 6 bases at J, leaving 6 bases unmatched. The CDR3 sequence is CASSDPGTGGEQYF. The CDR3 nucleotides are TGCGCCAGCAGCGATCCGGGGACAGGGGGCGAGCAGTACTTC.

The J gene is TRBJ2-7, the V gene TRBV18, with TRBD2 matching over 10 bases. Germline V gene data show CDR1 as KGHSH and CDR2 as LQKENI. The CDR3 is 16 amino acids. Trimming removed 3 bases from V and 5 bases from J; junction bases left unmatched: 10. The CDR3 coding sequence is TGTGCCAGCTCACCTCTAGCGGGGGAGCCGGGCGACGAGCAGTACTTC. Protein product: CASSPLAGEPGDEQYF.

Here the CDR3 DNA reads TGTGCTAGTGGTTTGGGACAGGGATTTAAGAACGAGCAGTACTTC. It translates to CASGLGQGFKNEQYF. The genes are TRBV12-5 and TRBJ2-7, with TRBD1 matching 7 bases. J lost 5 bases, V lost 1 base, and 8 bases had no gene match. CDR1 LGHNT and CDR2 FRNRAP come from the germline V gene. The CDR3 spans 15 residues. Looking up the rest from reference TRBV12-5 and TRBJ2-7 gives the full variable domain: DARVTQTPRHKVTEMGQEVTMRCQPILGHNTVFWYRQTMMQGLELLAYFRNRAPLDDSGMPKDRFSAEMPDATLATLKIQPSEPRDSAVYFCASGLGQGFKNEQYFGPGTRLTVT.

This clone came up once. The CDR3 DNA reads as TGCGCCAGCAGAAATGGGGGGACAGGGGGGAATGAGCAGTACTTC. Protein: CASRNGGTGGNEQYF. The genes are TRBV5-1 and TRBJ2-7, with 11 bases lining up with TRBD1. There are 15 residues in the CDR3. Germline V CDR1 and CDR2: SGHRS, YFSETQ. With V trimmed by 5 bases and J by 7 bases, 11 bases remained unmatched.

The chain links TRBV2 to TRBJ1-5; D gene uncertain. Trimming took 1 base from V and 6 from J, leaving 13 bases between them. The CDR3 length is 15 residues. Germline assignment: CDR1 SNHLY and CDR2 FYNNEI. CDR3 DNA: TGTGCCAGCAGTGAAGTAGAGGGTATCGCTCAGCCCCAGCATTTT. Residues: CASSEVEGIAQPQHF.